One and the same sample provided the 12 T cell receptor beta chains below, sequenced in a study of cytomegalovirus exposure and HLA in healthy donors. The PCR employed 60 Vbeta primers together with 13 Jbeta primers. The protocol was immunoSEQ multiplex PCR, while the TCRdb copy is restricted to in-frame clones and leaves out a portion. This sample has about 160,000 clones, with about three quarters found just once. What was sequenced was PBMCs. These receptors were obtained from a woman aged 30 to 39 in good health and CMV-seronegative.

The rearrangement links TRBV5-6 to TRBJ2-2; D perhaps matches TRBD1 (5 bases). Germline CDR1 reads SGHDT; CDR2 reads YYEEEE. The CDR3 contains 15 residues. Trimming took off 2 bases at V and 3 bases at J, with 11 bases between the two ends. The CDR3 spells CASSFSTAYTGELFF. The DNA of the CDR3 is TGTGCCAGCAGCTTTTCGACAGCCTACACCGGGGAGCTGTTTTTT.

The chain is built from TRBV6-1 and TRBJ2-7; D gene uncertain. V lost 1 base, J lost 2 bases, and 9 bases lay in between. CDR3 length equals 14 residues. The germline CDR1 and CDR2 sequences are MNHNS and SASEGT. The CDR3 protein is CASSEGGKAYEQYF. In DNA form, the CDR3 reads TGTGCCAGCAGTGAAGGAGGTAAGGCCTACGAGCAGTACTTC.

The chain links TRBV28 to TRBJ2-6, with D unclear. V lost 2 bases and J lost 0, with 2 bases in between. In germline, CDR1 is MDHEN, CDR2 SYDVKM. The CDR3 length is 14 residues. Here the CDR3 DNA reads TGTGCCAGCAGTTTACGCTCTGGGGCCAACGTCCTGACTTTC. It codes for CASSLRSGANVLTF.

The gene calls are TRBV5-4 and TRBJ1-4; D unresolved. This CDR3 region has 13 residues. CDR1 is SGHNT and CDR2 is YYREEE in the germline V gene (reference sequence). The V end was cut by 1 base, the J end by 7 bases, with 8 bases between. CDR3 sequence: CASSLPGGEKLFF. The CDR3 bases are TGTGCCAGCAGCTTGCCAGGTGGTGAAAAACTGTTTTTT.

The chain uses TRBV5-1 and TRBJ2-5; 15 bases match TRBD2. V lost 5 bases, J lost 8 bases, and 10 bases stayed unmatched. The CDR3 is 16 residues long. The germline V gene has CDR1 SGHRS and CDR2 YFSETQ. The CDR3 DNA follows: TGCGCCAGCAGAGCCGGGACTAGCGGGGGGTCGGTCACCCAGTACTTC. Translation: CASRAGTSGGSVTQYF.

The chain recombines TRBV2 with TRBJ1-6; the D is unclear. V lost 9 bases and J lost 7, with 10 bases in between. The germline CDR1 and CDR2 sequences are SNHLY and FYNNEI. The CDR3 contains 12 residues. CDR3 bases: TGTGCCAGTCAGGATTCCAATTCACCCCTCCACTTT. Protein: CASQDSNSPLHF.

The V gene is TRBV5-5, the J gene TRBJ2-2, with D possibly being TRBD2 (6 bases). From germline, CDR1 is SGHKS and CDR2 YYEKEE (reference sequence). The CDR3 extends over 17 amino acids. V lost 0 bases, J lost 0 bases, and 12 bases lay in between. The CDR3 region is CASSLGGDGTNTGELFF. The CDR3 DNA is TGTGCCAGCAGCTTGGGCGGGGACGGCACGAACACCGGGGAGCTGTTTTTT.

V gene TRBV27 combines with J gene TRBJ2-7; 8 positions match TRBD1. The CDR3 is made up of 13 amino acids. The V segment lost 6 bases and the J segment 3 bases; nucleotides outside the gene matches: 4. The germline V gene encodes CDR1 MNHEY and CDR2 SMNVEV (reference sequence). The CDR3 DNA is TGTGCCAGCAGACCCGGGACAGGCTACGAGCAGTACTTC. Its protein product is CASRPGTGYEQYF.

This clone came up a few times. The chain joins TRBV14 to TRBJ2-5, with 9 bases matching TRBD2. The CDR3 is made up of 14 amino acids. From germline, CDR1 is SGHDN and CDR2 FVKESK. With V trimmed by 1 base and J by 9 bases, 6 bases remained unmatched. The CDR3 loop is CASSQGIQRGAQYF. In DNA form, the CDR3 reads TGTGCCAGCAGCCAAGGGATCCAGCGGGGGGCCCAGTACTTC. The whole variable domain, remainder taken from reference TRBV14 and TRBJ2-5, is EAGVTQFPSHSVIEKGQTVTLRCDPISGHDNLYWYRRVMGKEIKFLLHFVKESKQDESGMPNNRFLAERTGGTYSTLKVQPAELEDSGVYFCASSQGIQRGAQYFGPGTRLLVL.

The chain couples TRBV5-1 to TRBJ2-7; D is possibly TRBD2 (5 bases). Germline lookup yields CDR1 SGHRS and CDR2 YFSETQ. The CDR3 runs to 11 residues. V lost 7 bases to trimming and J lost 6 bases, with 11 bases between them. CDR3 DNA sequence: TGCGCCAGCCGGGGTGAGGGCGAGCAGTACTTC. Protein sequence: CASRGEGEQYF.

This chain joins TRBV30 and TRBJ1-6, with 8 bases matching TRBD1. V shed 3 bases, J shed 7 bases, and the junction held 2 bases outside the gene matches. Looked up from germline, CDR1 is GTSNPN and CDR2 is SVGIG (reference sequence). This CDR3 is 13 amino acids long. In DNA form, the CDR3 reads TGTGCCTGGAGAGACAGGGGAAATTCACCCCTCCACTTT. Amino acids: CAWRDRGNSPLHF.

This clone showed up just once. The rearrangement links TRBV11-3 to TRBJ2-1, with 9 nucleotides matching TRBD2. The V segment lost 0 bases and the J segment 4 bases; nucleotides outside the gene matches: 13. The CDR3 runs 19 residues. CDR1 SGHNT and CDR2 YENEEA come from the germline V gene. The CDR3 region is CASSLDGQSSGGSYNEQFF. CDR3 coding DNA: TGTGCCAGCAGCTTAGATGGCCAGAGCAGCGGGGGGTCGTACAATGAGCAGTTCTTC.